The source of this T cell receptor (beta chain) is a study of control samples from healthy donors and cancer patients (TCRdb year 2020). CDR1 and CDR2 are drawn from the germline V gene (reference sequence): LNHDA, SQIVND. The CDR3, from cysteine to phenylalanine, totals 15 residues. Solely the CDR3 DNA is kept, with 45 bases framed from the first base. At the junction V is shortened by 10 bases and J by 2 bases, with 20 bases in between. Receptor libraries were prepared by the immunoSEQ multiplex PCR assay. TCRdb obtained this table from immuneACCESS and retained in-frame rearrangements with V and J assigned. These tables miss some clones; where compared with another copy, unresolved V genes account for less than half of the shortfall, and the remainder is unexplained. The sample includes about 94,000 clones, with 90% observed a single time. The ten biggest clones cover over 3% of the sample. Details on this clone: The antigen this receptor binds is unknown. Per-base quality was not reported, and no clone a single base away is much larger than it.

This clonotype originated in a woman younger than 30 in good health. The sequence is built from TRBV19 and TRBJ1-2, and TRBD1 may be the D gene, going by 6 matching bases. Sequenced sample: blood. DNA sequence: TGTGCCACTACTCCGGGGGGCCCCCCCAACTATGGCTACACCTTC. Translated, this gives CATTPGGPPNYGYTF.